These T cell receptor beta chains were read from a single sample in a study of blood T cells in healthy people across ages. Via MiXCR, TCRdb re-called the 5' RACE reads, giving one row per CDR3 protein. The sample includes some 700,000 distinct CDR3 sequences, approximately 21% of them seen just once. The specimen was blood. The receptors originated from a man aged 65 to 79 in good health. CDR3s include the opening cysteine and the closing phenylalanine or tryptophan. Fields, in order: CDR3 protein, CDR3 DNA, CDR3 length, V gene, clone size, J gene, D gene. The D gene is left open where the match is weak. Only part of the rows carry a size: once, few, many, or a class if the clone is expanded.

CAISAPLAGAWEDTQYF | TGTGCCATCAGTGCCCCACTAGCGGGGGCTTGGGAGGATACGCAGTATTTT | 17 | TRBV10-3 | few | TRBJ2-3 | TRBD2
CASGGGMGDQETQYF | TGTGCCAGCGGAGGGGGGATGGGGGACCAAGAGACCCAGTACTTC | 15 | TRBV7-6 | NA | TRBJ2-5 | NA
CASSRGTVNQPQHF | TGTGCCAGCAGCCGTGGGACAGTTAATCAGCCCCAGCATTTT | 14 | TRBV4-2 | NA | TRBJ1-5 | TRBD1
CATGTAISGANVLTF | TGTGCCACCGGGACAGCGATCTCTGGGGCCAACGTCCTGACTTTC | 15 | TRBV10-3 | few | TRBJ2-6 | TRBD1
CSATHFERGYNEQFF | TGCAGTGCTACCCACTTCGAGCGGGGGTACAATGAGCAGTTCTTC | 15 | TRBV20-1 | few | TRBJ2-1 | TRBD2
CATSESRAKETQYF | TGTGCCACCAGTGAGTCACGGGCAAAAGAGACCCAGTACTTC | 14 | TRBV24-1 | NA | TRBJ2-5 | NA
CASSLLRGSNYGYTF | TGTGCCAGCAGCCTACTCAGGGGCTCTAACTATGGCTACACCTTC | 15 | TRBV12-3/TRBV12-4 | NA | TRBJ1-2 | NA
CAGARGGDTQYF | TGTGCCGGAGCCCGGGGGGGAGATACGCAGTATTTT | 12 | TRBV7-9 | NA | TRBJ2-3 | TRBD2
CASSSETGYGYTF | TGTGCCAGCAGCTCGGAGACGGGCTATGGCTACACCTTC | 13 | TRBV7-9 | NA | TRBJ1-2 | NA
CASSPRAGVGDTQYF | TGTGCCAGCTCACCAAGAGCGGGTGTCGGAGATACGCAGTATTTT | 15 | TRBV18 | few | TRBJ2-3 | NA
CASIPRGGGNYGYTF | TGTGCCAGTATCCCAAGGGGCGGCGGGAACTATGGCTACACCTTC | 15 | TRBV19 | NA | TRBJ1-2 | NA
CSVEGPVDSSYNEQFF | TGCAGCGTTGAGGGACCAGTTGATAGCTCCTACAATGAGCAGTTCTTC | 16 | TRBV29-1 | few | TRBJ2-1 | NA
CASSFGQAGTDTQYF | TGTGCCAGCAGCTTCGGGCAAGCGGGCACAGATACGCAGTATTTT | 15 | TRBV3-1 | NA | TRBJ2-3 | NA
CASTRGGTEAFF | TGTGCCAGCACCCGGGGGGGGACTGAAGCTTTCTTT | 12 | TRBV7-8 | NA | TRBJ1-1 | NA
CASSLAGGAETQYF | TGTGCCAGCAGCTTAGCTGGGGGCGCGGAGACCCAGTACTTC | 14 | TRBV7-9 | NA | TRBJ2-5 | NA
CASGRLSSYNEQFF | TGTGCCAGCGGCCGGTTAAGCTCCTACAATGAGCAGTTCTTC | 14 | TRBV6-5 | NA | TRBJ2-1 | NA
CASSFLQPRQGATSGDIGETQYF | TGCGCCAGCAGCTTCTTACAACCACGACAGGGTGCGACTAGCGGGGATATTGGAGAGACCCAGTACTTC | 23 | TRBV5-1 | NA | TRBJ2-5 | TRBD2
CSARAWQTYEQYF | TGCAGTGCTAGAGCGTGGCAGACTTACGAGCAGTACTTC | 13 | TRBV20-1 | many | TRBJ2-7 | NA
CASSLLTGGPETQYF | TGTGCCAGCAGCTTGTTAACGGGAGGGCCGGAGACCCAGTACTTC | 15 | TRBV5-5 | few | TRBJ2-5 | TRBD2
CASSQTTVSGNTIYF | TGTGCCAGCAGCCAAACCACAGTCTCTGGAAACACCATATATTTT | 15 | TRBV7-9 | few | TRBJ1-3 | NA
CATSDLLSTDTQYF | TGTGCCACCAGTGATTTGCTTAGCACAGATACGCAGTATTTT | 14 | TRBV24-1 | many | TRBJ2-3 | NA
CASSSEGVGEQFF | TGTGCCAGCAGTTCGGAGGGAGTGGGTGAGCAGTTCTTC | 13 | TRBV6-5 | many | TRBJ2-1 | NA
CSVGDRLAKNIQYF | TGCAGCGTCGGGGACAGGCTAGCCAAAAACATTCAGTACTTC | 14 | TRBV29-1 | few | TRBJ2-4 | TRBD1
CASSQDFRGNEQFF | TGTGCCAGCAGCCAAGATTTCAGGGGCAATGAGCAGTTCTTC | 14 | TRBV14 | few | TRBJ2-1 | NA
CAISGNRGDYGYTF | TGTGCCATCAGTGGAAACAGGGGGGACTATGGCTACACCTTC | 14 | TRBV10-3 | NA | TRBJ1-2 | TRBD1
CASSLEYRAGNTEAFF | TGTGCCAGCAGCTTAGAGTACAGGGCAGGGAACACTGAAGCTTTCTTT | 16 | TRBV7-9 | NA | TRBJ1-1 | NA
CASSLAGGAGSYNEQFF | TGTGCCAGCAGTTTAGCGGGGGGCGCCGGTTCCTACAATGAGCAGTTCTTC | 17 | TRBV9 | NA | TRBJ2-1 | TRBD2
CASSLAWRGYTF | TGTGCCAGCAGCTTAGCGTGGAGGGGCTACACCTTC | 12 | TRBV7-9 | NA | TRBJ1-2 | NA
CASSLRFAVDEAFF | TGCGCCAGCAGCTTGCGTTTTGCGGTTGATGAAGCTTTCTTT | 14 | TRBV5-1 | few | TRBJ1-1 | NA
CASSPTDYRLGDIKFTYNEQFF | TGTGCCAGCAGCCCCACGGACTATCGACTAGGGGACATTAAATTTACCTACAATGAGCAGTTCTTC | 22 | TRBV7-3 | many | TRBJ2-1 | NA
CASSSATADEKLFF | TGCGCCAGCAGCTCAGCTACAGCGGATGAAAAACTGTTTTTT | 14 | TRBV5-1 | NA | TRBJ1-4 | NA
CASSLAGGLTDTQYF | TGTGCCAGCAGCTTAGCGGGGGGTCTCACAGATACGCAGTATTTT | 15 | TRBV11-2 | many | TRBJ2-3 | TRBD2
CATSPATLGETQYF | TGTGCCACCAGTCCGGCCACCCTGGGGGAGACCCAGTACTTC | 14 | TRBV24-1 | NA | TRBJ2-5 | NA
CASSLKRTTDTQYF | TGTGCCAGCAGTTTAAAGCGGACCACAGATACGCAGTATTTT | 14 | TRBV12-3/TRBV12-4 | NA | TRBJ2-3 | NA
CASRAWDYHNEQFF | TGTGCCAGCAGGGCTTGGGACTACCACAATGAGCAGTTCTTC | 14 | TRBV12-3/TRBV12-4 | many | TRBJ2-1 | TRBD2
CASSYSIGNTDTQYF | TGTGCCAGCAGTTACTCGATAGGGAACACAGATACACAGTATTTT | 15 | TRBV6-5 | NA | TRBJ2-3 | NA
CASSQDGTGGWETQYF | TGTGCCAGCAGCCAAGATGGGACGGGGGGTTGGGAGACCCAGTACTTC | 16 | TRBV4-2 | few | TRBJ2-5 | TRBD2
CSARTGGNYGYTF | TGCAGTGCTAGAACTGGGGGTAACTATGGCTACACCTTC | 13 | TRBV20-1 | few | TRBJ1-2 | NA
CASSLALGRQETQYF | TGTGCCAGCAGCTTGGCCCTCGGCAGACAAGAGACCCAGTACTTC | 15 | TRBV5-5 | few | TRBJ2-5 | NA
CASSLGFQALSYGYTF | TGTGCCAGCAGCTTAGGTTTCCAGGCCTTAAGCTATGGCTACACCTTC | 16 | TRBV7-8 | few | TRBJ1-2 | NA
CASNKRHFTDTQYF | TGTGCCAGCAACAAGAGGCACTTCACAGATACGCAGTATTTT | 14 | TRBV7-2 | few | TRBJ2-3 | NA
CASSVGVGTEAFF | TGTGCCAGCAGCGTAGGGGTTGGCACTGAAGCTTTCTTT | 13 | TRBV9 | NA | TRBJ1-1 | NA
CASSVATNPRYEQFF | TGTGCCAGCAGCGTAGCTACTAACCCGAGGTATGAGCAGTTCTTC | 15 | TRBV9 | few | TRBJ2-1 | NA
CASSREGQRVVSEYGYTF | TGCGCCAGCAGCCGCGAAGGACAGCGAGTAGTTTCGGAGTATGGCTACACCTTC | 18 | TRBV5-1 | NA | TRBJ1-2 | NA
CASSQGDGSTDEQFF | TGTGCCAGCAGCCAAGGGGACGGGAGTACAGATGAGCAGTTCTTC | 15 | TRBV14 | few | TRBJ2-1 | NA
CATSDFGTGKETQYF | TGTGCCACCAGTGATTTTGGGACAGGGAAAGAGACCCAGTACTTC | 15 | TRBV24-1 | few | TRBJ2-5 | TRBD1
CASSSREGRGEAFF | TGTGCCAGCAGCTCCCGAGAAGGGAGAGGTGAAGCTTTCTTT | 14 | TRBV7-9 | NA | TRBJ1-1 | NA
CASSQENRGFYEQFF | TGCGCCAGCAGCCAAGAGAACAGGGGATTTTATGAGCAGTTCTTC | 15 | TRBV4-1 | few | TRBJ2-1 | TRBD1
CSARTGGQETQYF | TGCAGTGCTCGGACAGGGGGGCAAGAGACCCAGTACTTC | 13 | TRBV20-1 | many | TRBJ2-5 | TRBD1
CASSGTGRGTFF | TGTGCCAGCAGCGGAACCGGGAGGGGGACTTTCTTT | 12 | TRBV7-2 | NA | TRBJ1-1 | NA